This T cell receptor (beta chain) was captured by sequencing in a study of T-cell memory formation after mild COVID-19. One entry per CDR3 protein, called by TCRdb with MiXCR from the 5' RACE reads. The sample records roughly 150,000 distinct CDR3 sequences, around 13% being singletons. From germline, CDR1 is KGHDR and CDR2 SFDVKD. Trimming removed 4 bases from V and 7 bases from J; junction bases left unmatched: 3. This CDR3 has 14 residues. This sequence was found in an adult woman who had mild COVID-19 (a few samples of this study predate the infection). Cell type and time point are not known. This sequence joins TRBV24-1 and TRBJ2-1; TRBD1 agrees at 10 bases. Sequenced input: PBMCs or a T cell subset sorted from them (not recorded which). The CDR3 nucleotides read TGTGCCACCAGTGACAGGGGACAGGGGAATGAGCAGTTCTTC. Amino acid sequence: CATSDRGQGNEQFF.